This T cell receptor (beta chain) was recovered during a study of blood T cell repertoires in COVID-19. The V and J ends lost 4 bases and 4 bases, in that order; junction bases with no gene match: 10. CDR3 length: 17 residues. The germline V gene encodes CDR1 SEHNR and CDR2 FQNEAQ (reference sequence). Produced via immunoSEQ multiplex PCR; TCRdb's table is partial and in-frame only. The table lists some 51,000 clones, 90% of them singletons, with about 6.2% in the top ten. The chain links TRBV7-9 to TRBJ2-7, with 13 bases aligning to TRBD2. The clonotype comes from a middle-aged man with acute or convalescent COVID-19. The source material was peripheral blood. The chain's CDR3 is CASSSGTSGNRRYEQYF. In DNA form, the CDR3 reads TGTGCCAGCAGCTCTGGGACTAGCGGGAACCGGCGGTACGAGCAGTACTTC.